Ten or more counts support the clone carrying this T cell receptor beta chain. Its antigen is not identified. For TCR beta, libraries came from quantitative 5'-RACE with molecular barcodes. TCRdb reanalysed the 5' RACE reads using MiXCR and keeps one entry per CDR3 protein. The sample carries fewer than 550,000 distinct CDR3 sequences, less than 6% recorded once. CDR1 is DFQATT, CDR2 SNEGSKA, per germline (reference sequence). Trimming cost V 5 bases and J 10 bases; bases outside gene matches: 6. The CDR3 sequence is 12 residues long. The sample originates from a study of CD8 T cells in ankylosing spondylitis. Overall study results and limits: Blood of patients with ankylosing spondylitis appeared to be characterized by a TCR beta motif of eight highly homologous variants. Reports say disease-linked clones showed up significantly more in matched ankylosing spondylitis synovial fluid. Disease-linked clones had a CD8+ phenotype and relatively low frequency in peripheral blood.

The gene calls are TRBV20-1 and TRBJ2-1, with 9 positions matching TRBD2. The TCR sequence derives from a male donor with ankylosing spondylitis. Sequenced input: blood, either unsorted or a sorted T cell fraction (not recorded which). The CDR3 spells CSARTSVEEQFF. CDR3 nucleotides: TGCAGTGCTCGGACTAGCGTTGAAGAGCAGTTCTTC.